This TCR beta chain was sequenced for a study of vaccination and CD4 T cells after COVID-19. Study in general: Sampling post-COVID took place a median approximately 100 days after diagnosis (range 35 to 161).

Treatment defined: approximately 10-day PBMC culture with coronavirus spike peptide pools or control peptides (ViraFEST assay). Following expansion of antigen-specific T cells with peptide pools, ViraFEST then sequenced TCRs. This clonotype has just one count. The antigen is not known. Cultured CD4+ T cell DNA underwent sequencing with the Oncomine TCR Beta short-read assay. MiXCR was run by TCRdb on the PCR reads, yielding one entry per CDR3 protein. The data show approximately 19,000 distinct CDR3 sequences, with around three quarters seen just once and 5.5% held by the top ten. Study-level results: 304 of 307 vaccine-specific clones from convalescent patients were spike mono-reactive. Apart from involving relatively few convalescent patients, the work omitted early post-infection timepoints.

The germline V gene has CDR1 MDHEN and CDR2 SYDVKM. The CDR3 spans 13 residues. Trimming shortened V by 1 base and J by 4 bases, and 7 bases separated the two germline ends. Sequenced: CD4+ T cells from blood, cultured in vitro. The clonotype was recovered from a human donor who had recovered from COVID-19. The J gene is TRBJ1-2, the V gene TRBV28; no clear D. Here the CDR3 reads CASSLLGPYGYTF. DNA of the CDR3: TGTGCCAGCAGTTTATTGGGTCCCTATGGCTACACCTTC.